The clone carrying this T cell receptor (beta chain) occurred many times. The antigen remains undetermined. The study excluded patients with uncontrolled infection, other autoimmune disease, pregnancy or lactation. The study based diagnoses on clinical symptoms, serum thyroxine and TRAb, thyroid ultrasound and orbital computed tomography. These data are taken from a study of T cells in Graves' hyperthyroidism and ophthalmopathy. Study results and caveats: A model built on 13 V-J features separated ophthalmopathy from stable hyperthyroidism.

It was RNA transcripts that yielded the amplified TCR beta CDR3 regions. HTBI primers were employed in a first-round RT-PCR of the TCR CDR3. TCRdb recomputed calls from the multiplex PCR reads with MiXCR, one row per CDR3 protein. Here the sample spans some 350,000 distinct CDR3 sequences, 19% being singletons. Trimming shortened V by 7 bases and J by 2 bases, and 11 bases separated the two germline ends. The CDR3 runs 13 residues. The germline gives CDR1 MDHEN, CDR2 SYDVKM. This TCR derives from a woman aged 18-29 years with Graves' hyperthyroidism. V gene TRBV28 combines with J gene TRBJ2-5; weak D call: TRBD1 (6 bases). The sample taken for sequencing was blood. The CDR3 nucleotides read TGTGCCAGCACCGGGACACGTCAAGAGACCCAGTACTTC. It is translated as CASTGTRQETQYF.